This T cell receptor (beta chain) was documented in a study of PD-1 blockade in mismatch repair-deficient tumors. The data were produced by immunoSEQ multiplex PCR, yet TCRdb's version contains in-frame clones alone and is incomplete. Altogether about 40,000 clones are present, about 85% being singletons, with the ten largest covering under 5%. CDR1 KGHSY and CDR2 FQNENV come from the germline V gene. V shed 3 bases, J shed 1 base, and the junction held 2 bases outside the gene matches. The CDR3 extends over 15 amino acids. Sequenced material: peripheral blood, taken approximately 78 weeks after starting pembrolizumab. The chain couples TRBV16 to TRBJ1-1; TRBD1 agrees at 10 bases. This TCR derives from an adult with mismatch repair-deficient cancer. In DNA form, the CDR3 reads TGTGCCAGCAGCCAGACAGGGGGCCAGAACACTGAAGCTTTCTTT. It codes for CASSQTGGQNTEAFF.